The source of this T cell receptor (beta chain) is a study of blood T cell repertoires in COVID-19. In the authors' workflow: Reference gene primers were amplified, and this amplification served to estimate nucleated cell counts. Repertoires were generated with immunoSEQ multiplex PCR, while TCRdb's copy carries only in-frame clones and drops some. The DNA was the basis for D and trimming; V, J and clone size are from that table. The sample records hundreds of thousands of clones, about 88% being singletons. The CDR3 contains 14 residues. Germline-derived CDR1 and CDR2 are SGHDT and YYEEEE. V was clipped by 2 bases and J by 4 bases; unmatched bases: 5.

This TCR derives from a young woman who had been exposed to COVID-19. This chain uses TRBV5-6 with TRBJ2-5; 7 bases align to TRBD2. Input material: PBMCs or T cells enriched from blood (not recorded which). The CDR3 nucleotides are TGTGCCAGCAGCTTAAGCGGGGCTGGAGAGACCCAGTACTTC. Amino acid sequence: CASSLSGAGETQYF.